This is a list of T cell receptor beta chains from one sample in a study of T cell responses to AZD1222 COVID-19 vaccine. Using immunoSEQ multiplex PCR, the repertoire was profiled, and TCRdb retains in-frame clones only, with some absent. The table lists some 83,000 clones, 80% to 90% of them singletons. The input for sequencing was peripheral blood, taken on day 0 of AZD1222 vaccination. The receptors originated from an adult in good health. CDR3s include the opening cysteine and the closing phenylalanine or tryptophan. The D gene is left open where the match is weak. Size is omitted from some rows. Given values are once, few, many or a class for expanded clones.

>TRBD1|TRBV6-5|once|TRBJ1-4
CASSLNRGPGELFF
TGTGCCAGCAGCCTCAACAGGGGGCCAGGGGAACTGTTTTTT
>TRBD1|TRBV19|NA|TRBJ2-2
CASSPGQGITGELFF
TGTGCCAGTAGTCCCGGACAGGGGATCACCGGGGAGCTGTTTTTT
>NA|TRBV21-1|once|TRBJ2-3
CASSRITSGAPSSTDTQYF
TGTGCCAGCAGCAGGATCACTAGCGGGGCGCCATCTAGCACAGATACGCAGTATTTT
>NA|TRBV6-5|NA|TRBJ1-2
CASSYSIRGDYGYTF
TGTGCCAGCAGTTACTCGATAAGGGGGGACTATGGCTACACCTTC
>NA|TRBV9|NA|TRBJ1-1
CASSAGPKNTEAFF
TGTGCCAGCAGCGCCGGACCGAAGAACACTGAAGCTTTCTTT
>NA|TRBV5-1|NA|TRBJ1-5
CASSLGHGDSNQPQHF
TGCGCCAGCAGCTTGGGACATGGGGATAGCAATCAGCCCCAGCATTTT
>TRBD1|TRBV5-1|few|TRBJ1-3
CASSLEGQAYGNTIYF
TGCGCCAGCAGCTTGGAGGGACAGGCTTACGGAAACACCATATATTTT
>TRBD2|TRBV7-2|NA|TRBJ2-3
CASSSTPGLAGADTQYF
TGTGCCAGCAGCTCAACCCCGGGACTAGCGGGGGCAGATACGCAGTATTTT
>NA|TRBV9|NA|TRBJ1-6
CASSADPENSPLHF
TGTGCCAGCAGCGCCGACCCAGAAAATTCACCCCTCCACTTT
>NA|TRBV5-5|NA|TRBJ1-2
CASSLQEDYGYTF
TGTGCCAGCAGCTTACAGGAGGACTATGGCTACACCTTC
>TRBD2|TRBV7-7|NA|TRBJ2-3
CASSLATRGGTKASTDTQYF
TGTGCTAGCAGCTTAGCGACTAGGGGAGGGACTAAGGCTAGCACAGATACGCAGTATTTT
>TRBD1|TRBV11-1|NA|TRBJ1-1
CASSPDRVLAFF
TGTGCCAGCAGCCCGGACAGGGTCTTGGCTTTCTTT
>TRBD1|TRBV10-1|NA|TRBJ2-3
CASSERGDRGADTQYF
TGCGCCAGCAGTGAGAGGGGGGACAGGGGGGCGGATACGCAGTATTTT
>NA|TRBV20-1|NA|TRBJ1-2
CSARAGPGYTF
TGCAGTGCTAGGGCGGGGCCAGGCTACACCTTC
>TRBD2|TRBV6-4|NA|TRBJ2-1
CASSVGGGAYNEQFF
TGTGCCAGCAGCGTGGGCGGGGGGGCCTACAATGAGCAGTTCTTC
>NA|TRBV28|NA|TRBJ1-4
CASSFLGSGTNEKLFF
TGTGCCAGCAGTTTTCTTGGATCAGGGACTAATGAAAAACTGTTTTTT
>TRBD2|TRBV12-5|NA|TRBJ2-3
CASGLLRLAGGRTDTQYF
TGTGCTAGTGGTTTGCTCAGGCTAGCGGGGGGGCGGACAGATACGCAGTATTTT
>TRBD1|TRBV5-1|NA|TRBJ1-6
CASSPRTGSESPLHF
TGCGCCAGCAGCCCGCGGACAGGGTCCGAATCACCCCTCCACTTT
>NA|TRBV27|NA|TRBJ1-2
CASSLRGVVGYTF
TGTGCCAGCAGTTTAAGGGGGGTGGTCGGCTACACCTTC
>TRBD1|TRBV18|once|TRBJ1-2
CASSPDRQGGVYGYTF
TGTGCCAGCTCACCCGACCGACAGGGTGGTGTCTATGGCTACACCTTC
>NA|TRBV5-4|NA|TRBJ1-5
CASSLGGRSDQPQHF
TGTGCCAGCAGCTTGGGGGGGAGATCCGATCAGCCCCAGCATTTT
>NA|TRBV4-3|few|TRBJ1-6
CASSQVIGDYSPLHF
TGCGCCAGCAGCCAAGTAATCGGGGACTATTCACCCCTCCACTTT
>NA|TRBV9|NA|TRBJ1-2
CASSVGPVGYGYTF
TGTGCCAGCAGCGTAGGCCCTGTGGGCTATGGCTACACCTTC
>TRBD1|TRBV25-1|NA|TRBJ2-7
CASSGNRGAEQYF
TGTGCCAGCAGTGGGAACAGGGGAGCCGAGCAGTACTTC
>NA|TRBV4-1|NA|TRBJ1-1
CASSLDGLNTEAFF
TGCGCCAGCAGCTTGGACGGGCTGAACACTGAAGCTTTCTTT
>NA|TRBV23-1|NA|TRBJ2-2
CASSWTGELFF
TGCGCCAGCAGCTGGACCGGGGAGCTGTTTTTT
>NA|TRBV18|once|TRBJ1-1
CASSGPGGVTEAFF
TGTGCCAGCTCAGGCCCCGGTGGGGTTACTGAAGCTTTCTTT